This T cell receptor (beta chain) originates from a study of T cell responses to AZD1222 COVID-19 vaccine. Study observations and caveats: Unmutated variant regions are reportedly the target of nearly half of TCRs that are spike-specific. Clonal diversity was possibly underestimated, and white British individuals and females predominated among donors. Regions 160-218 and 743-854 dominated among vaccine-associated CD4 TCRs spanning spike.

Trimming stripped 1 base from V and 8 bases from J, with 15 bases between. Germline CDR1 reads MGHRA; CDR2 reads YSYEKL. The CDR3 has 15 residues. Second doses were pooled across both intervals (about 4 or about 12 weeks). Libraries were prepared by immunoSEQ multiplex PCR; TCRdb keeps only in-frame clonotypes and omits some of them. This sample carries 100,000 to 150,000 clones, 91% of them seen once, and the ten largest clones take around 1.9%. This clone showed up just once. As yet, its antigen is unknown. The clonotype originates from an adult who received the AZD1222 COVID-19 vaccine. This sample comprised peripheral blood, obtained 28 days after the second AZD1222 dose. The gene calls are TRBV4-1 and TRBJ1-5; possible D gene TRBD1, 6 bases. In nucleotides, the CDR3 is TGCGCCAGCAGCCAAGGCGCTACAGGGTTTGAGCCCCAGCATTTT. This gives the protein CASSQGATGFEPQHF.